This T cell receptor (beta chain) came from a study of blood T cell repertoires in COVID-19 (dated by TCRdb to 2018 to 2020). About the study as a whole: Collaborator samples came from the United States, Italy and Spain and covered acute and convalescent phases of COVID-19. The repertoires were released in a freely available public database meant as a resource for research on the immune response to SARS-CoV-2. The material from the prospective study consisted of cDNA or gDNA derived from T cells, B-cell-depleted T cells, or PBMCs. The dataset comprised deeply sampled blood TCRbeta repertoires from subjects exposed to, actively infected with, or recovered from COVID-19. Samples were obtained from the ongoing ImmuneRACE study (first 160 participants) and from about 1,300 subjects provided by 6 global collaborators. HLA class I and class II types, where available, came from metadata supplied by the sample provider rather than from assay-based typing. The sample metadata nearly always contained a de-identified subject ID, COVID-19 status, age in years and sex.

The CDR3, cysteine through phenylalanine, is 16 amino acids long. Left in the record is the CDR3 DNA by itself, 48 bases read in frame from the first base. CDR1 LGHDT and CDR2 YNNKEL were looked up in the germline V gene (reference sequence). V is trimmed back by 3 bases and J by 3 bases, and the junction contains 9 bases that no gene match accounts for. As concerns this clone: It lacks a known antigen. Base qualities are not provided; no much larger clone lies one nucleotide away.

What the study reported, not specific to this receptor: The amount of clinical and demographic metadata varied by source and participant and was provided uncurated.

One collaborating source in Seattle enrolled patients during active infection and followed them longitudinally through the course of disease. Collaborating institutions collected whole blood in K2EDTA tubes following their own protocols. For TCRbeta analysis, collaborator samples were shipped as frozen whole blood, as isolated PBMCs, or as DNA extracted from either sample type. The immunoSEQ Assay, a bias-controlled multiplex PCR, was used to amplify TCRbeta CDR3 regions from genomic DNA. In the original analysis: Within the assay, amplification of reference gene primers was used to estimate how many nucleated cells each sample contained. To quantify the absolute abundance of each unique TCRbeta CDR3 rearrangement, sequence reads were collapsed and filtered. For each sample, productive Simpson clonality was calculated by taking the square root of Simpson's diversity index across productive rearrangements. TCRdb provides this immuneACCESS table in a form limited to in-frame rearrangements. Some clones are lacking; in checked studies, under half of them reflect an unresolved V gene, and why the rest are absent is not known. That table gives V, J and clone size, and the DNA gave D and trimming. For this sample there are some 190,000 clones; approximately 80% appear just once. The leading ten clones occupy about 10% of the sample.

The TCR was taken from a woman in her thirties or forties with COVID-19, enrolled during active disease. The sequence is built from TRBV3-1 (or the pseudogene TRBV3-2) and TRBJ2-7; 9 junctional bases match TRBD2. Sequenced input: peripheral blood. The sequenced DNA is TGTGCCAGCAGCCATCCAGCGGGAGGAAGAAACTACGAGCAGTACTTC. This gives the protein CASSHPAGGRNYEQYF.